The 18 T cell receptor beta chains below come from one sample, sequenced in a study of cytomegalovirus exposure and HLA in healthy donors. Researchers ran the PCR with 60 Vbeta and 13 Jbeta primers. Measured with immunoSEQ multiplex PCR; TCRdb has only the in-frame clones, and not every one. The sample has around 93,000 clones, over 55% seen once. Source material: PBMCs. Source of these receptors: a boy aged 5-17 years in good health and CMV-seropositive.

The V call is TRBV5-1, the J call TRBJ1-1; possible D gene TRBD1, 6 bases. Germline loops: CDR1 SGHRS, CDR2 YFSETQ. The CDR3 spans 14 residues. Trimming pared 4 bases from V and 0 bases from J, leaving 10 bases between. In DNA form, the CDR3 reads TGCGCCAGCAGCAACGACAGGCTGAACACTGAAGCTTTCTTT. Amino acid sequence: CASSNDRLNTEAFF.

This chain links TRBV29-1 with TRBJ2-3; 7 bases agree with TRBD1. The CDR3 has 14 residues. Germline V gene lookup returns CDR1 SQVTM and CDR2 ANQGSEA. The junction had 3 bases not matched to a gene; V was cut back by 2 bases and J by 1 base. The CDR3 sequence is CSVERTGGTDTQYF. Written as DNA, the CDR3 is TGCAGCGTTGAAAGGACAGGCGGCACAGATACGCAGTATTTT.

This chain connects TRBV6-1 to TRBJ2-5, with no clear D. Gene TRBJ2-7 matches the end of the DNA better, so the J call may be wrong. Germline CDR1 reads MNHNS; CDR2 reads SASEGT. The CDR3 is made up of 15 amino acids. CDR3 sequence (DNA): TGTGCCAGCAGTGAAACAAGGAGTGTGTCCTACGAGCAGTACTTC. Protein sequence: CASSETRSVSYEQYF.

This clone turned up a few times. The chain has TRBV9 and TRBJ2-7; TRBD2 aligns across 9 bases. The junction had 7 bases not matched to a gene; V was cut back by 0 bases and J by 3 bases. The length of the CDR3 is 16 residues. From germline, CDR1 is SGDLS and CDR2 YYNGEE. The CDR3 nucleotides read TGTGCCAGCAGCGTAGCTGGGAGTAGCGGGAGCTACGAGCAGTACTTC. Residues: CASSVAGSSGSYEQYF. The complete variable domain, with remaining parts taken from reference TRBV9 and TRBJ2-7, reads DSGVTQTPKHLITATGQRVTLRCSPRSGDLSVYWYQQSLDQGLQFLIQYYNGEERAKGNILERFSAQQFPDLHSELNLSSLELGDSALYFCASSVAGSSGSYEQYFGPGTRLTVT.

The chain combines TRBV7-9 with TRBJ2-1, with D possibly matching TRBD2 (6 bases). Between the trimmed V and J ends, which lost 5 bases and 12 bases, there was a span of 11 bases. CDR1 is SEHNR, CDR2 FQNEAQ, per germline (reference sequence). This CDR3 contains 11 residues. The DNA for the CDR3 is TGTGCCAGCAGCCGGAGGGATGGGCAGTTCTTC. Its protein is CASSRRDGQFF.

With respect to this clone: The same CDR3 can be traced to other DNA sequences in this sample. J is TRBJ2-5 and V is TRBV5-1, with 7 bases aligning to TRBD2. The CDR3 sequence is 15 residues long. V shed 4 bases, J shed 3 bases, and the junction held 9 bases outside the gene matches. CDR1 SGHRS and CDR2 YFSETQ come from the germline V gene. The CDR3 sequence: CASSRGLAGEETQYF. CDR3 DNA: TGCGCCAGCAGCAGGGGACTGGCGGGAGAAGAGACCCAGTACTTC.

The V call is TRBV28, the J call TRBJ2-1, with D tentatively TRBD1 (5 bases). V was clipped by 8 bases and J by 6 bases, with 17 bases between them. The germline gives CDR1 MDHEN, CDR2 SYDVKM. The CDR3 extends over 14 amino acids. The CDR3 region is CASSSGALGNEQFF. CDR3 nucleotides: TGTGCCAGCTCCTCTGGGGCCTTGGGCAATGAGCAGTTCTTC.

V usage is TRBV2 and J usage is TRBJ2-3, with a possible D match to TRBD2 (6 bases). This CDR3 contains 14 residues. CDR1 and CDR2 from the germline V gene are SNHLY and FYNNEI. V shed 6 bases and J shed 3 bases, with 13 bases lying between them. Written as DNA, the CDR3 is TGTGCCAGCAGAGATACGGGGGTGACAGATACGCAGTATTTT. Its protein product is CASRDTGVTDTQYF.

This chain connects TRBV29-1 to TRBJ1-4; TRBD1 might be the D (5 bases). In germline, CDR1 is SQVTM, CDR2 ANQGSEA. V lost 4 bases to trimming and J lost 3 bases, with 12 bases between them. This CDR3 is 14 amino acids long. This CDR3 is CSVAPGGSNEKLFF. The CDR3 nucleotides read TGCAGCGTTGCCCCGGGGGGGTCTAATGAAAAACTGTTTTTT. Looking up the rest from reference TRBV29-1 and TRBJ1-4 gives the full variable domain: SAVISQKPSRDICQRGTSLTIQCQVDSQVTMMFWYRQQPGQSLTLIATANQGSEATYESGFVIDKFPISRPNLTFSTLTVSNMSPEDSSIYLCSVAPGGSNEKLFFGSGTQLSVL.

This clone was observed once. V gene TRBV7-3 combines with J gene TRBJ2-3; D perhaps matches TRBD2 (6 bases). This CDR3 has 16 amino acids. Trimming removed 3 bases at V and 0 bases at J, with 13 bases between. The germline gives CDR1 SGHTA, CDR2 FQGTGA. As DNA, the CDR3 is TGTGCCAGCAGCTTGTCGTCAGGGACTAGCACAGATACGCAGTATTTT. This translates into CASSLSSGTSTDTQYF.

This clone was detected only once. This chain connects TRBV9 to TRBJ1-1; 9 bases are shared with TRBD1. This CDR3 has 16 amino acids. V lost 1 base and J lost 0; bases outside the gene matches: 4. Per the germline V gene, CDR1 is SGDLS and CDR2 is YYNGEE. Here the CDR3 reads CASSVWTGELNTEAFF. DNA of the CDR3: TGTGCCAGCAGCGTATGGACAGGGGAATTGAACACTGAAGCTTTCTTT.

About this clone itself: Other DNA sequences of this sample code for an identical CDR3. V is TRBV5-6 and J is TRBJ2-1; 8 positions match TRBD2. Trimming cost V 1 base and J 4 bases; bases outside gene matches: 1. Per the germline V gene, CDR1 is SGHDT and CDR2 is YYEEEE. The CDR3 loop spans 14 amino acids. For the CDR3, the DNA is TGTGCCAGCAGCTTGACTAGCGGATACAATGAGCAGTTCTTC. Its translation: CASSLTSGYNEQFF.

This clone was detected only a few times. This chain links TRBV6-5 with TRBJ1-1; TRBD1 agrees at 8 bases. V was pared by 5 bases and J by 5 bases, with 7 bases of the junction left unmatched. In germline, CDR1 is MNHEY, CDR2 SVGAGI. The CDR3 is made up of 14 amino acids. The CDR3 sequence: CASSLQGGETEAFF. The CDR3 DNA is TGTGCCAGCAGTCTACAGGGGGGCGAAACTGAAGCTTTCTTT.

This clone was detected once. This chain links TRBV6-5 with TRBJ2-5; no definite D call. Germline-derived CDR1 and CDR2 are MNHEY and SVGAGI. The V end was cut by 2 bases, the J end by 2 bases, with 9 bases between. The CDR3 runs 14 residues. The CDR3, as DNA: TGTGCCAGCAGTTACGTTGGAGTTCAAGAGACCCAGTACTTC. Protein: CASSYVGVQETQYF.

V and J are TRBV4-3 and TRBJ2-2, with 11 bases matching TRBD1. Germline V gene data show CDR1 as LGHNA and CDR2 as YSLEER. The CDR3 covers 17 residues. Trimming cost V 0 bases and J 7 bases; bases outside gene matches: 7. Written as DNA, the CDR3 is TGCGCCAGCAGCCAAGATAGGGGACAGGGGGACTACGGGGAGCTGTTTTTT. Its protein is CASSQDRGQGDYGELFF.

The chain uses TRBV5-8 and TRBJ2-1; no definite D call. Deletions cut 4 bases from V and 4 bases from J, with 3 bases between. This CDR3 has 11 amino acids. Germline-derived CDR1 and CDR2 are SGHTS and YDEGEE. CDR3 loop: CASSVYNEQFF. The CDR3 bases are TGTGCCAGCAGCGTATACAATGAGCAGTTCTTC.

The V call is TRBV5-4, the J call TRBJ1-2; D ambiguous. In germline, CDR1 is SGHNT, CDR2 YYREEE (reference sequence). The V and J ends lost 0 bases and 5 bases respectively, with 17 bases between them. The CDR3 contains 16 residues. CDR3 sequence reads: CASSLDPYTGDYGYTF. CDR3 nucleotides: TGTGCCAGCAGCTTGGACCCTTACACCGGGGATTATGGCTACACCTTC.

The rearrangement links TRBV9 to TRBJ2-1; D possibly corresponds to TRBD2 (6 bases). CDR1 is SGDLS, CDR2 YYNGEE, per germline. The CDR3 has 15 residues. The V end was cut by 5 bases, the J end by 0 bases, with 12 bases between. DNA for the CDR3: TGTGCCAGCAGTGAGGACGGGAGCTCCTACAATGAGCAGTTCTTC. Protein sequence: CASSEDGSSYNEQFF.